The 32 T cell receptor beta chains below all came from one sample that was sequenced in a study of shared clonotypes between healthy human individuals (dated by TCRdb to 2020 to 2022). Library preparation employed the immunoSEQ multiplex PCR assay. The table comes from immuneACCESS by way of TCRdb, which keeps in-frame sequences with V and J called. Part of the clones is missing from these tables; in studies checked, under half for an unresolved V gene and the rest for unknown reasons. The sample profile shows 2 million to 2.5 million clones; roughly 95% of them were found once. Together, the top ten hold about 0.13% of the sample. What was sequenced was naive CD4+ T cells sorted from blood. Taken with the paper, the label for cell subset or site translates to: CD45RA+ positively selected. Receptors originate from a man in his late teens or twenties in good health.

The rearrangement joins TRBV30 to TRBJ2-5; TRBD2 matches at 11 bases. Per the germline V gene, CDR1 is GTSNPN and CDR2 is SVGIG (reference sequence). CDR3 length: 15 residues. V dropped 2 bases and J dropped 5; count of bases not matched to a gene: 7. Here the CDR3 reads CAWSKGLAATETQYF. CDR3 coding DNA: TGTGCCTGGAGTAAGGGACTAGCGGCTACGGAGACCCAGTACTTC.

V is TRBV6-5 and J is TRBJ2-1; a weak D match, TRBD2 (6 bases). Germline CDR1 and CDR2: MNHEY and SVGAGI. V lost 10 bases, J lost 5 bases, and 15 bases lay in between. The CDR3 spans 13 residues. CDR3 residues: CATWRGQHNEQFF. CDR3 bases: TGTGCCACTTGGAGGGGTCAGCACAATGAGCAGTTCTTC.

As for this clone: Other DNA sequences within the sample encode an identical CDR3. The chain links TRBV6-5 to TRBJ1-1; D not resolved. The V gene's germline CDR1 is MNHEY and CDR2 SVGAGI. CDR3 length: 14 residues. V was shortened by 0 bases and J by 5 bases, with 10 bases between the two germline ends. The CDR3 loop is CASSYSVGGTEAFF. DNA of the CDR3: TGTGCCAGCAGTTACTCGGTGGGAGGTACTGAAGCTTTCTTT.

The CDR3 loop is CASSYRTSNTGELFF. The CDR3 DNA reads TGTGCCAGCAGTTACAGGACATCGAACACCGGGGAGCTGTTTTTT. V is TRBV2 and J is TRBJ2-2, with a weak D call TRBD1 (5 bases). The V gene's germline CDR1 is SNHLY and CDR2 FYNNEI. CDR3 size: 15 residues. Trimming took 5 bases from V and 0 from J, leaving 10 bases between them.

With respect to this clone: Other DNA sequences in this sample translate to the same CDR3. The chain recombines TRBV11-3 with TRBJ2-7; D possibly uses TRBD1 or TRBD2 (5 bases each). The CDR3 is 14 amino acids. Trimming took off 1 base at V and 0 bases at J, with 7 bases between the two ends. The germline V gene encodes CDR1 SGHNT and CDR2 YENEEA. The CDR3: CASSLGGDSYEQYF. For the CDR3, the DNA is TGTGCCAGCAGCTTAGGAGGGGACTCCTACGAGCAGTACTTC.

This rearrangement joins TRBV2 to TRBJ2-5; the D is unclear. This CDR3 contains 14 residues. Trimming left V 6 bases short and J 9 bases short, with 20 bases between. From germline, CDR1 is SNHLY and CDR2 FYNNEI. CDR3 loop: CASRVKLPRRAQYF. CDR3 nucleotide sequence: TGTGCCAGCAGGGTGAAACTCCCCCGAAGAGCCCAGTACTTC.

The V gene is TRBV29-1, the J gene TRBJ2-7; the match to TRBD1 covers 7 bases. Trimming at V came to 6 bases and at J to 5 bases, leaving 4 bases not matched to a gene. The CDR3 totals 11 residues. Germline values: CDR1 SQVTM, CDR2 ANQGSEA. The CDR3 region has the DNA TGCAGCGTATCCAGGGGGAACGAGCAGTACTTC. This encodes CSVSRGNEQYF.

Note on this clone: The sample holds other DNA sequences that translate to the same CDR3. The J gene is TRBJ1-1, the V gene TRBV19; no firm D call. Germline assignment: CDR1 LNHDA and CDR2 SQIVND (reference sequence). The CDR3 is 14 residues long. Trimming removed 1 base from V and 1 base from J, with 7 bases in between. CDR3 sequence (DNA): TGTGCCAGTAGTATAGGGGCCAAGAACACTGAAGCTTTCTTT. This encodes CASSIGAKNTEAFF.

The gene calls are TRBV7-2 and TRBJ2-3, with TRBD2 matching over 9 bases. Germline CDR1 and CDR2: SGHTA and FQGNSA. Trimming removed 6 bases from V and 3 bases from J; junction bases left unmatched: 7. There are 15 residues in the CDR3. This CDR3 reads CASRPKAGGTDTQYF. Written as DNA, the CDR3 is TGTGCCAGCAGACCAAAAGCGGGGGGTACAGATACGCAGTATTTT.

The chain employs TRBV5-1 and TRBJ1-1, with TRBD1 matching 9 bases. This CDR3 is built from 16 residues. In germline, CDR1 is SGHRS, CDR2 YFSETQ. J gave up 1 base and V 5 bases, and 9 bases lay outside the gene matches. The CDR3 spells CASSRAWGQGNTEAFF. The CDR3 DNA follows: TGCGCCAGCAGTAGGGCTTGGGGACAGGGGAACACTGAAGCTTTCTTT.

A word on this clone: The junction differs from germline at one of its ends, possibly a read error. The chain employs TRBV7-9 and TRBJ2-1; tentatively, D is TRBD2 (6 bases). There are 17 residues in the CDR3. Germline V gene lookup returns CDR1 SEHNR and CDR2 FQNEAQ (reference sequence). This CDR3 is CASSLERAGRSNNEQFF. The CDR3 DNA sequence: TGTGCCAGCAGCTTAGAGAGGGCGGGACGCTCCAACAATGAGCAGTTCTTC.

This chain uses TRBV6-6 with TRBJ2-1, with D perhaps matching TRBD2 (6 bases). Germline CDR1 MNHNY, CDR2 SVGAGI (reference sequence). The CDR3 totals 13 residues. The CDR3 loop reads CAVWGERYNEQFF. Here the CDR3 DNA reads TGTGCAGTGTGGGGGGAGAGGTACAATGAGCAGTTCTTC.

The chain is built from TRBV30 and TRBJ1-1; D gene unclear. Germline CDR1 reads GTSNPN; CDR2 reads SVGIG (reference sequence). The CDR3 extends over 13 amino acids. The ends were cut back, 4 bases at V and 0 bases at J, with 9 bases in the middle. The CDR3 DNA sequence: TGTGCCTGGACCCCTCAGGTGAACACTGAAGCTTTCTTT. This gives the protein CAWTPQVNTEAFF.

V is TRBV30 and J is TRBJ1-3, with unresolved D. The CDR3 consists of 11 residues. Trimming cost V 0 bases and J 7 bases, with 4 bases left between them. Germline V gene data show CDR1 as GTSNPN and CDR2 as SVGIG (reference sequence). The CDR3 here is CAWSVLNTIYF. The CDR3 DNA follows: TGTGCCTGGAGTGTACTCAACACCATATATTTT. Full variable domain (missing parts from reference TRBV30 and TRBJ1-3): SQTIHQWPATLVQPVGSPLSLECTVEGTSNPNLYWYRQAAGRGLQLLFYSVGIGQISSEVPQNLSASRPQDRQFILSSKKLLLSDSGFYLCAWSVLNTIYFGEGSWLTVV.

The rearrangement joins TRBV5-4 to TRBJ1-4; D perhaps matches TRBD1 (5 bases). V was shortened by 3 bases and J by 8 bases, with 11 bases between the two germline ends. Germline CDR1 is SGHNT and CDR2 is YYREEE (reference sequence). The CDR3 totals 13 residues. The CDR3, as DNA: TGTGCCAGCAGCTGGGGCGGGGAAGAAAAACTGTTTTTT. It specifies CASSWGGEEKLFF.

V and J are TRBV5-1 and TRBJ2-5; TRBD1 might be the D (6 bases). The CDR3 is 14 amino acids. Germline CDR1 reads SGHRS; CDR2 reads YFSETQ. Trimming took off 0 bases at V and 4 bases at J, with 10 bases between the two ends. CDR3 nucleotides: TGCGCCAGCAGCTTGGTGGGACATCGAGAGACCCAGTACTTC. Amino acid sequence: CASSLVGHRETQYF.

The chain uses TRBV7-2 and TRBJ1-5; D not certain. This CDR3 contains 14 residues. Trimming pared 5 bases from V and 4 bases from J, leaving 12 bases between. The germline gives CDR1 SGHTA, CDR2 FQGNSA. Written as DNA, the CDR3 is TGTGCCAGCAGCCTTATGGACGGTAATCAGCCCCAGCATTTT. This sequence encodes CASSLMDGNQPQHF.

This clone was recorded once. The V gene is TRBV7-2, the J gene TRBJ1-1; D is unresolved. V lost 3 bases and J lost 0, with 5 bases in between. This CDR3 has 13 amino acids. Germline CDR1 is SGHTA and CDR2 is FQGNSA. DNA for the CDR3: TGTGCCAGCAGCTTGTGGCTGAACACTGAAGCTTTCTTT. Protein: CASSLWLNTEAFF.

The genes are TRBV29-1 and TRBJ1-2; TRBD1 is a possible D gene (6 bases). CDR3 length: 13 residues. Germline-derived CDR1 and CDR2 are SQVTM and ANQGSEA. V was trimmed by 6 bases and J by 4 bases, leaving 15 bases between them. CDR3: CSVTRGAAYGYTF. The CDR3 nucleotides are TGCAGCGTAACCCGGGGGGCGGCCTATGGCTACACCTTC.

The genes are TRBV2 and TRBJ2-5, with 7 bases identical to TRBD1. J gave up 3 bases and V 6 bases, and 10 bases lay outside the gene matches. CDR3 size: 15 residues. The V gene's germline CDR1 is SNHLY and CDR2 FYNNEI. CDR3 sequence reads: CASSTEGTAKETQYF. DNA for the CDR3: TGTGCCAGCAGCACCGAAGGGACAGCAAAAGAGACCCAGTACTTC.

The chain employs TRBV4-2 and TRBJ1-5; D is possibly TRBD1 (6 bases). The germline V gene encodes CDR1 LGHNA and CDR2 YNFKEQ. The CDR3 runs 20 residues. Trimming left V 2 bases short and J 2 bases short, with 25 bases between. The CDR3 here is CASSQSSGAGALGRNQPQHF. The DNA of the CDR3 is TGTGCCAGCAGCCAATCGAGTGGGGCAGGGGCCTTGGGCCGCAATCAGCCCCAGCATTTT.

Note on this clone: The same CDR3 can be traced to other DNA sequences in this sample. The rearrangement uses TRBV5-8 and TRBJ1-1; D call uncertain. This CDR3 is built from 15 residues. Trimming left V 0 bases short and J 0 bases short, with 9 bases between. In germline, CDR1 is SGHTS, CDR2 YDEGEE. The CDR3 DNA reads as TGTGCCAGCAGCTTGGCCGGAACAGTGAACACTGAAGCTTTCTTT. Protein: CASSLAGTVNTEAFF.

The CDR3 here is CASSLGGTSGSDTQYF. The CDR3 DNA reads as TGCGCCAGCAGCCTAGGAGGGACTAGCGGGTCAGATACGCAGTATTTT. The chain carries TRBV4-3 and TRBJ2-3; TRBD2 agrees at 12 bases. V lost 4 bases and J lost 4; bases outside the gene matches: 6. The CDR3 extends over 16 amino acids. CDR1 and CDR2 (germline): LGHNA, YSLEER.

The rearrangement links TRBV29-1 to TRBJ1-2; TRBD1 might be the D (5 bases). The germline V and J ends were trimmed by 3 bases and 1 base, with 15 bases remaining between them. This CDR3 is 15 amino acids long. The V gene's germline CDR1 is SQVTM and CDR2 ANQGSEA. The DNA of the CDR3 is TGCAGCGTTGAGATTCCGCAGGGTCATAACTATGGCTACACCTTC. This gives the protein CSVEIPQGHNYGYTF.

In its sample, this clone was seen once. The CDR3 loop is CSVGAGGPGDTQYF. The CDR3 DNA reads as TGCAGCGTTGGAGCGGGGGGGCCCGGAGATACGCAGTATTTT. The gene calls are TRBV29-1 and TRBJ2-3; TRBD2 matches 10 bases. The V gene end was trimmed by 4 bases and the J gene end by 5 bases; junction bases not matched to a gene: 6. The CDR3 is 14 amino acids. Germline CDR1 SQVTM, CDR2 ANQGSEA.

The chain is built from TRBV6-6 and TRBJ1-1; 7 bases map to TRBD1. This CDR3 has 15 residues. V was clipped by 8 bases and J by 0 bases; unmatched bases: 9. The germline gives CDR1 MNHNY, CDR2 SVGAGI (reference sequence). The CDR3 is CASGGTVFVNTEAFF. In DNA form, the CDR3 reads TGTGCCAGCGGAGGGACAGTCTTCGTGAACACTGAAGCTTTCTTT.

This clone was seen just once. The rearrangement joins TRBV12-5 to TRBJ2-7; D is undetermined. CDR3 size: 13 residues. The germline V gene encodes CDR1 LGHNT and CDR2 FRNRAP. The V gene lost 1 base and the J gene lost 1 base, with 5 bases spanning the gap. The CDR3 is CASGLEGSYEQYF. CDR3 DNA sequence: TGTGCTAGTGGTTTGGAGGGATCCTACGAGCAGTACTTC.

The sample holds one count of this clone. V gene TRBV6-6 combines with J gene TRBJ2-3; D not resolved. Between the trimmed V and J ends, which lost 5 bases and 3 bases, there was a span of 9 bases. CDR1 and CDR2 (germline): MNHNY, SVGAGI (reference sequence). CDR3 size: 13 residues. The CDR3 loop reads CASSTRLTDTQYF. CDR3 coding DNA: TGTGCCAGCAGTACGAGACTGACAGATACGCAGTATTTT.

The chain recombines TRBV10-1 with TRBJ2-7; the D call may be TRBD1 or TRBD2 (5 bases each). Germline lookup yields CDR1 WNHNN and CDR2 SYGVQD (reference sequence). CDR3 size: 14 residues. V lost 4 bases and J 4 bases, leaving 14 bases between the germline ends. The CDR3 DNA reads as TGCGCCAGCAGTGCCGGGACGTCCGAATACGAGCAGTACTTC. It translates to CASSAGTSEYEQYF.

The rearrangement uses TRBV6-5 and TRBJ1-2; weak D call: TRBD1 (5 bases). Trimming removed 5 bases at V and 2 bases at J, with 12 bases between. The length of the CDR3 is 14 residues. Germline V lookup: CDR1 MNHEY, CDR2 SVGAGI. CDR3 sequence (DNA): TGTGCCAGCAGTACCCCGGGGGGGAACTATGGCTACACCTTC. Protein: CASSTPGGNYGYTF.

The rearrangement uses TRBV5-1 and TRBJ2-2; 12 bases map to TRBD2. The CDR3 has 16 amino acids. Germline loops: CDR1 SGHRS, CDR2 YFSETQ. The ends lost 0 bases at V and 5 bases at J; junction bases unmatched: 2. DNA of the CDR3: TGCGCCAGCAGCTTGGAGACTAGCGGGAGAACCGGGGAGCTGTTTTTT. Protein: CASSLETSGRTGELFF.

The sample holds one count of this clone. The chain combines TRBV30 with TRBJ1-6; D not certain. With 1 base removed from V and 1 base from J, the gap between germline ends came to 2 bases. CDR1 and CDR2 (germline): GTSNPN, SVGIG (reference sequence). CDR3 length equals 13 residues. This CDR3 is CAWSASYNSPLHF. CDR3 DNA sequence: TGTGCCTGGAGTGCATCCTATAATTCACCCCTCCACTTT.